This T cell receptor beta chain was recovered during a study of cytomegalovirus exposure and HLA in healthy donors. Whole-study context: Unique TCR beta sequences numbering approximately 100 million came from 150 million to 200 million T cells in an earlier analysis. Assignment to the Caucasian-associated ancestry cluster applied to around 76% of the approximately 400 genotyped donors.

Use of 60 Vbeta and 13 Jbeta primers characterized the PCR. Generated by immunoSEQ multiplex PCR, the TCRdb table keeps only in-frame clones and is missing some. The data show about 160,000 clones, approximately 80% seen once. What was sequenced was PBMCs. This clonotype originated in a male donor in good health and CMV-seronegative.

The CDR3 nucleotides are TGCGCCAGCAGCCAAGTGGCGGGAGGGCCAGCAGATACGCAGTATTTT. Its translation: CASSQVAGGPADTQYF. The V call is TRBV4-1, the J call TRBJ2-3; TRBD2 matches at 9 bases. Looked up from germline, CDR1 is MGHRA and CDR2 is YSYEKL. Trimming removed 1 base from V and 4 bases from J; junction bases left unmatched: 6. The CDR3 extends over 16 amino acids.